These T cell receptor beta chains were read from a single sample in a study of molecular identifiers for immune sequencing clone quantification. Each CDR3 protein is one row after TCRdb ran MiXCR on the PCR reads. The repertoire consists of hundreds of thousands of distinct CDR3 sequences, with roughly 24% occurring once and the leading ten covering 0.65% to 0.95%. Sample: naive CD8+ T cells from blood, with Jurkat cell RNA spiked in. The origin of the receptors is a human donor in good health. Some libraries in this study had Jurkat cell RNA spiked in. Both conserved end residues are part of each CDR3. The D gene is left open where the match is weak. Part of the rows lack a size; the others show once, few, many or a class for expanded clones.

D	V	J	size	DNA	CDR3
NA	TRBV7-7	TRBJ1-4	NA	TGTGCCAGCAGCCCTACCCAGGGGAGGGGTGAAAAACTGTTTTTT	CASSPTQGRGEKLFF
TRBD1	TRBV20-1	TRBJ1-5	NA	TGCAGTGCTAGGGAGGAGGGGACAGGCAACAATCAGCCCCAGCATTTT	CSAREEGTGNNQPQHF
NA	TRBV12-3/TRBV12-4	TRBJ1-1	many	TGTGCCAGCAGTTTGTCGAGGGGAATGAACACTGAAGCTTTCTTT	CASSLSRGMNTEAFF
TRBD2	TRBV25-1	TRBJ2-7	NA	TGTGCCAGCAGTGGTTGGACTAGCGGGAGGGACCCCTACGAGCAGTACTTC	CASSGWTSGRDPYEQYF
NA	TRBV27	TRBJ2-1	NA	TGTGCCAGCAGCCAACTAGGGGAGAGCTCCTACAATGAGCAGTTCTTC	CASSQLGESSYNEQFF
NA	TRBV7-2	TRBJ2-7	few	TGTGCCAGCAGCTTCATGGGAAACCCCTACGAGCAGTACTTC	CASSFMGNPYEQYF
TRBD1	TRBV7-9	TRBJ2-7	NA	TGTGCCAGCAGCTTAGTCGCACAGGGGGCGGCCTACGAGCAGTACTTC	CASSLVAQGAAYEQYF
NA	TRBV29-1	TRBJ2-2	many	TGCAGCGTTGAGCGTGACTTAAACACCGGGGAGCTGTTTTTT	CSVERDLNTGELFF
NA	TRBV12-3/TRBV12-4	TRBJ1-1	NA	TGTGCGAGCAGTCCCCACGGGCGGGGTCGGACCGAAGCTCTCTTT	CASSPHGRGRTEALF
TRBD2	TRBV4-1	TRBJ2-1	few	TGCGCCAGCAGCCACTCTAGCGGGGGGGCCAATGAGCAGTTCTTC	CASSHSSGGANEQFF
NA	TRBV4-1	TRBJ2-1	few	TGCGCCAGCAGTCACTCAGGAAACAATGAGCAGTTCTTC	CASSHSGNNEQFF
NA	TRBV5-3	TRBJ1-1	NA	TGTGCCAGCAGCTTGTGGGGAGCTAGCACTGAAGCTTTCTTT	CASSLWGASTEAFF
TRBD2	TRBV20-1	TRBJ2-1	NA	TGCAGTGCTAGTATAGGCCTAGCGGGCTACAATGAGCAGTTCTTC	CSASIGLAGYNEQFF
NA	TRBV19	TRBJ2-2	many	TGTGCCAGTAATAAACCCTTGGCTTCGGAGAACACCGGGGAGCTGTTTTTT	CASNKPLASENTGELFF
NA	TRBV7-9	TRBJ2-7	many	TGTGCCAGCAGCTCGTCGACAGCTTACTACGAGCAGTACTTC	CASSSSTAYYEQYF
NA	TRBV12-3/TRBV12-4	TRBJ1-5	NA	TGTGCCAGCAGTCCCCTTCTAGCTACGACAGCAGATCAGCCCCAGCATTTT	CASSPLLATTADQPQHF
NA	TRBV2	TRBJ1-5	many	TGTGCCAGCAGCGCGCGATACCAGCCGGGCAGGGACACGGGTGACGCCCAGCATTTT	CASSARYQPGRDTGDAQHF
TRBD1	TRBV29-1	TRBJ2-3	many	TGCAGCGTTGAAAGGGGGGGACAGGGGGAGCAGTATTTT	CSVERGGQGEQYF
NA	TRBV30	TRBJ1-1	few	TGTGCCTGGAGTGTCCTTGCGATGAACACTGAAGCTTTCTTT	CAWSVLAMNTEAFF
TRBD2	TRBV27	TRBJ2-7	few	TGTGCCAGCAGTTTATCGACTAGCGGGAGCCCTTACGAGCAGTACTTC	CASSLSTSGSPYEQYF
NA	TRBV7-9	TRBJ2-3	few	TGTGCCAGCAGCCCCGGACGGACCACAGATACGCAGTATTTT	CASSPGRTTDTQYF
NA	TRBV28	TRBJ1-4	many	TGTGCCAGCAGTCGCGACAGGCTCACTAATGAAAAACTGTTTTTT	CASSRDRLTNEKLFF
NA	TRBV5-4	TRBJ2-3	many	TGTGCCAGCAGCGTAGTAGACTCAGATAGCACAGATACGCAGTATTTT	CASSVVDSDSTDTQYF
TRBD1	TRBV6-5	TRBJ2-7	many	TGTGCCAGCAGTTACGGACAGGGTACGGGGGAGCAGTACTTC	CASSYGQGTGEQYF
TRBD2	TRBV27	TRBJ2-3	NA	TGTGCCAGCAGTTTACTAGCTCGGACTAGCGGATCTGGTACGCAGTATTTT	CASSLLARTSGSGTQYF
NA	TRBV6-5	TRBJ2-3	many	TGTGCCAGCAGTTACTCGAGACAGCCTAGCACAGATACGCAGTATTTT	CASSYSRQPSTDTQYF
NA	TRBV7-9	TRBJ2-1	few	TGTGCCAGCAGCTTGTCTCACCGAAGCTCCTACAATGAGCAGTTCTTC	CASSLSHRSSYNEQFF
NA	TRBV12-3/TRBV12-4	TRBJ2-7	NA	TGTACCAGCAGTTTCGTGTACGTTCCGACCTACGAGCAGTACTTC	CTSSFVYVPTYEQYF
NA	TRBV27	TRBJ1-2	few	TGTGCCAGCAGTTTAAGCAGGTTGGATGGCTACACCTTC	CASSLSRLDGYTF
NA	TRBV19	TRBJ2-2	NA	TGTGCCAGTAGTATATTGCACGCGGATTTCGGTGGGGAGCTGTTTTTT	CASSILHADFGGELFF
TRBD2	TRBV29-1	TRBJ2-7	NA	TGCAGCGTTGAAGGACTAGCGGGAGCTGACTACGAGCAGTACTTC	CSVEGLAGADYEQYF
NA	TRBV28	TRBJ2-3	NA	TGTGCCAGCAGTTTATTTGCGGGACCCACAGATACGCAGTATTTT	CASSLFAGPTDTQYF
NA	TRBV7-6	TRBJ1-1	many	TGTGCCAGCAGCTTATTGGCTGGGGGCATGAACACTGAAGCTTTCTTT	CASSLLAGGMNTEAFF
NA	TRBV11-2	TRBJ2-1	few	TGTGCCAGCAGCCCACCTTCCGTGGGATACTCCTACAATGAGCAGTTCTTC	CASSPPSVGYSYNEQFF
NA	TRBV19	TRBJ1-2	many	TGTGCCAGTAGTATGGGACCTACCTACACCTTC	CASSMGPTYTF
NA	TRBV28	TRBJ1-4	NA	TGTGCCAGCAGTTTAAGGAGCGGGACCTCTCTATCTACTAATGAAAAACTGTTTTTT	CASSLRSGTSLSTNEKLFF
NA	TRBV20-1	TRBJ2-3	many	TGCAGTGCTAGAGGGGACACCCACACAGATACGCAGTATTTT	CSARGDTHTDTQYF
NA	TRBV29-1	TRBJ2-2	many	TGCAGCGTTGAGGCAGGGGCCGGGGAGCTGTTTTTT	CSVEAGAGELFF
TRBD1	TRBV20-1	TRBJ2-7	NA	TGCAGTGCTAGCCCTGGGGCAGGGGGCTACGAGCAGTACTTC	CSASPGAGGYEQYF
NA	TRBV11-2	TRBJ2-1	few	TGTGCCAGCAGCCCGACTGGCGGGGGCCTCTACAATGAGCAGTTCTTC	CASSPTGGGLYNEQFF
NA	TRBV6-5	TRBJ1-5	many	TGTGCCAGCAGTCAACTACCCCAGGGGAGTCAGCCCCAGCATTTT	CASSQLPQGSQPQHF
NA	TRBV19	TRBJ1-5	many	TGTGCCAGTAGTTTACGGGATTGGGAGGGGACCCAGCATTTT	CASSLRDWEGTQHF
NA	TRBV20-1	TRBJ1-1	many	TGCAGTGCTAGGGATCTGGCGTCCCTTGAAGCTTTCTTT	CSARDLASLEAFF
NA	TRBV19	TRBJ1-1	NA	TGTGCCAATAAAACGGTCGAGGGTAACACTGAAGCTTTCTTT	CANKTVEGNTEAFF
NA	TRBV6-2/TRBV6-3	TRBJ1-4	NA	TGTGCCAGCACTTCAGGACCGACAGAAAATGAAAAACTGTTTTTT	CASTSGPTENEKLFF
TRBD1	TRBV5-5	TRBJ2-1	few	TGTGCCAGCAGCTGGGTACAGGGGATTGAGCAGTTCTTC	CASSWVQGIEQFF
TRBD2	TRBV5-6	TRBJ2-7	many	TGTGCCAGCAGCCTCGCAGCGGGGGGGTCCGAGCAGTACTTC	CASSLAAGGSEQYF
NA	TRBV29-1	TRBJ2-7	many	TGCAGCGTCGTCGGGACGACCGAGCAGTACTTC	CSVVGTTEQYF